These 19 T cell receptor beta chains share one sample of origin, sequenced in a study of T cell responses to AZD1222 COVID-19 vaccine. The assay was immunoSEQ multiplex PCR, and TCRdb's table has in-frame clones only and misses some. Seen here are around 78,000 clones, about 84% observed once, and the top ten hold 2.9%. The sample in question was peripheral blood, obtained on day 0 of AZD1222 vaccination. These receptors all stem from an adult in good health.

V is TRBV6-5 and J is TRBJ2-5; D may correspond to TRBD1 or TRBD2 (6 bases each). Germline V CDR1 and CDR2: MNHEY, SVGAGI. The CDR3 loop spans 13 amino acids. V was cut by 6 bases and J by 4 bases, with 12 bases left in between. CDR3 protein: CASSPPGAETQYF. CDR3 DNA sequence: TGTGCCAGCAGCCCACCGGGGGCAGAGACCCAGTACTTC.

This sequence joins TRBV7-2 and TRBJ1-2; no clear D gene. The CDR3 length is 12 residues. In germline, CDR1 is SGHTA, CDR2 FQGNSA. V lost 1 base to trimming and J lost 7 bases, with 7 bases between them. This chain's CDR3 is CASSLVGGGYTF. In nucleotides, the CDR3 is TGTGCCAGCAGCTTAGTGGGTGGTGGCTACACCTTC.

With respect to this clone: At the DNA level, this CDR3 is encoded by other sequences in the same sample as well. The CDR3 DNA reads as TGTGCCAGCAGCTTGGGACTCGAACAAGAGACCCAGTACTTC. Translated: CASSLGLEQETQYF. The chain recombines TRBV5-4 with TRBJ2-5; D ambiguous. CDR3 size: 14 residues. The V and J ends lost 0 bases and 2 bases respectively, with 8 bases between them. Germline CDR1 SGHNT, CDR2 YYREEE (reference sequence).

The gene calls are TRBV7-9 and TRBJ2-7, with 10 bases identical to TRBD2. Germline loops: CDR1 SEHNR, CDR2 FQNEAQ (reference sequence). The ends lost 5 bases at V and 1 base at J; junction bases unmatched: 14. The CDR3 runs 18 residues. The CDR3 nucleotides are TGTGCCAGCAGCCCCCGGACCTCTTTAGCGGGAGGTTCCTACGAGCAGTACTTC. Translated, it gives CASSPRTSLAGGSYEQYF. Full variable domain (remainder filled in from reference TRBV7-9 and TRBJ2-7): DTGVSQNPRHKITKRGQNVTFRCDPISEHNRLYWYRQTLGQGPEFLTYFQNEAQLEKSRLLSDRFSAERPKGSFSTLEIQRTEQGDSAMYLCASSPRTSLAGGSYEQYFGPGTRLTVT.

In this sample, this clone turned up a few times. A read error may produce the germline difference seen at one junction end. The CDR3 spells CASSQDLMNTEAFF. Written as DNA, the CDR3 is TGCGCCAGCAGTCAAGACCTAATGAACACTGAAGCTTTCTTT. The V call is TRBV4-3, the J call TRBJ1-1; no firm D call. CDR3 length: 14 residues. Germline assignment: CDR1 LGHNA and CDR2 YSLEER.

V gene TRBV19 combines with J gene TRBJ2-7, with 8 positions matching TRBD1. Germline CDR1 LNHDA, CDR2 SQIVND (reference sequence). Germline trimming cut 6 bases from V and 2 bases from J; bases unmatched to any gene: 9. The CDR3 has 15 residues. The CDR3, as DNA: TGTGCCAGTAGCCACGGACAGGGTGGGACCTACGAGCAGTACTTC. Its translation is CASSHGQGGTYEQYF. Variable domain in full (rest from reference TRBV19 and TRBJ2-7): DGGITQSPKYLFRKEGQNVTLSCEQNLNHDAMYWYRQDPGQGLRLIYYSQIVNDFQKGDIAEGYSVSREKKESFPLTVTSAQKNPTAFYLCASSHGQGGTYEQYFGPGTRLTVT.

This sequence joins TRBV7-3 and TRBJ1-1, with 11 positions matching TRBD1. With V trimmed by 1 base and J by 1 base, 5 bases remained unmatched. The germline V gene has CDR1 SGHTA and CDR2 FQGTGA. The CDR3 loop spans 17 amino acids. In DNA, the CDR3 is TGTGCCAGCAGCTTAAGGACAGGGGGCTCCCGGAACACTGAAGCTTTCTTT. Its translation: CASSLRTGGSRNTEAFF.

The chain combines TRBV14 with TRBJ1-1; D call uncertain. Germline assignment: CDR1 SGHDN and CDR2 FVKESK. The CDR3 runs 16 residues. Trimming left V 7 bases short and J 1 base short, with 19 bases between. DNA of the CDR3: TGTGCCAGCAACCAGGTGGGAGAGACGGCGAACACTGAAGCTTTCTTT. Translating gives CASNQVGETANTEAFF.

The V gene is TRBV5-1, the J gene TRBJ1-3, with D tentatively TRBD1 (5 bases). The CDR3 length is 17 residues. V was clipped by 0 bases and J by 0 bases, with 13 bases between them. Germline values: CDR1 SGHRS, CDR2 YFSETQ. Here the CDR3 DNA reads TGCGCCAGCAGCTTGGCCCCCTTAGGGGACTCTGGAAACACCATATATTTT. Translating it yields CASSLAPLGDSGNTIYF. Using reference TRBV5-1 and TRBJ1-3 for the parts outside the CDR3, the full variable domain is KAGVTQTPRYLIKTRGQQVTLSCSPISGHRSVSWYQQTPGQGLQFLFEYFSETQRNKGNFPGRFSGRQFSNSRSEMNVSTLELGDSALYLCASSLAPLGDSGNTIYFGEGSWLTVV.

This clone was seen more than once but under ten times. This chain links TRBV3-1 (or the pseudogene TRBV3-2) with TRBJ2-7; TRBD2 matches 7 bases. The germline CDR1 and CDR2 sequences are LGHDT and YNNKEL (reference sequence). The CDR3 has 15 amino acids. J lost 4 bases, V lost 3 bases, and 9 bases had no gene match. The DNA of the CDR3 is TGTGCCAGCAGCCACCCTCACCGGGGAGGGTACGAGCAGTACTTC. This gives the protein CASSHPHRGGYEQYF.

The chain carries TRBV10-3 and TRBJ1-2; D possibly corresponds to TRBD1 (5 bases). Deletions cut 9 bases from V and 0 bases from J, with 11 bases between. CDR1 is ENHRY and CDR2 is SYGVKD in the germline V gene. The CDR3 is 13 residues long. CDR3 sequence: CAMRWGTNYGYTF. DNA for the CDR3: TGTGCCATGCGCTGGGGGACTAACTATGGCTACACCTTC.

Points on this clone: Other nucleotide sequences from this sample produce the same CDR3. The chain employs TRBV7-3 and TRBJ2-3; weak D call: TRBD1 (6 bases). Germline V CDR1 and CDR2: SGHTA, FQGTGA. The CDR3 contains 14 residues. V gave up 5 bases and J gave up 0 bases, with 9 bases separating them. CDR3 residues: CASSLGASTDTQYF. CDR3 DNA: TGTGCCAGCAGCCTGGGGGCGAGCACAGATACGCAGTATTTT.

V usage is TRBV7-2 and J usage is TRBJ2-7; 8 bases are shared with TRBD2. After removal of 5 bases from V and 2 bases from J, the junction contained 5 bases not matched to a gene. The CDR3 runs to 14 residues. Germline V gene sequence: CDR1 SGHTA, CDR2 FQGNSA. The CDR3 reads CASSPGGRPYEQYF. The CDR3 nucleotides read TGTGCCAGCAGCCCGGGGGGGAGGCCCTACGAGCAGTACTTC.

The genes are TRBV5-6 and TRBJ1-2; D remains unclear. Deletions cut 0 bases from V and 0 bases from J, with 15 bases between. Germline CDR1 is SGHDT and CDR2 is YYEEEE. The CDR3 sequence is 17 residues long. The chain's CDR3 is CASSLETRIDPNYGYTF. CDR3 bases: TGTGCCAGCAGCTTGGAGACACGAATAGACCCTAACTATGGCTACACCTTC.

The J gene is TRBJ2-3, the V gene TRBV5-1; D gene ambiguous. Trimming pared 0 bases from V and 5 bases from J, leaving 13 bases between. The germline V gene encodes CDR1 SGHRS and CDR2 YFSETQ. This CDR3 spans 15 amino acids. The CDR3 sequence is CASSLAPRTLDTQYF. CDR3 DNA sequence: TGCGCCAGCAGCTTGGCCCCGCGGACCCTAGATACGCAGTATTTT.

CDR3 nucleotides: TGTGCCAGCTCACCAGGGACAGGTCCCTACGAGCAGTACTTC. This translates into CASSPGTGPYEQYF. This chain uses TRBV18 with TRBJ2-7, with 8 bases lining up with TRBD1. Per the germline V gene, CDR1 is KGHSH and CDR2 is LQKENI. This CDR3 is 14 amino acids long. J was trimmed by 2 bases and V by 2 bases; bases with no gene match: 2.

The V gene is TRBV5-1, the J gene TRBJ2-1; D ambiguous. The ends were cut back, 0 bases at V and 6 bases at J, with 7 bases in the middle. Per germline, CDR1 SGHRS and CDR2 YFSETQ. The CDR3 extends over 13 amino acids. CDR3 amino acids: CASSLGQPNEQFF. DNA for the CDR3: TGCGCCAGCAGCTTGGGCCAGCCCAATGAGCAGTTCTTC.

V and J are TRBV27 and TRBJ2-1; D may be TRBD2 (5 bases). Trimming removed 3 bases from V and 0 bases from J, with 15 bases in between. The CDR3 sequence is 17 residues long. CDR1 and CDR2 from the germline V gene are MNHEY and SMNVEV (reference sequence). The CDR3 DNA follows: TGTGCCAGCAGTTTCAGCCCCCCGGGGAGCTCCTACAATGAGCAGTTCTTC. Its translation: CASSFSPPGSSYNEQFF.

V is TRBV11-3 and J is TRBJ2-1; TRBD2 matches 13 bases. The CDR3 contains 14 residues. With V trimmed by 3 bases and J by 9 bases, 2 bases remained unmatched. Germline CDR1 reads SGHNT; CDR2 reads YENEEA. The CDR3 region has the DNA TGTGCCAGCAGCTTTACTAGCGGGAGGGGTGAGCAGTTCTTC. This sequence encodes CASSFTSGRGEQFF.